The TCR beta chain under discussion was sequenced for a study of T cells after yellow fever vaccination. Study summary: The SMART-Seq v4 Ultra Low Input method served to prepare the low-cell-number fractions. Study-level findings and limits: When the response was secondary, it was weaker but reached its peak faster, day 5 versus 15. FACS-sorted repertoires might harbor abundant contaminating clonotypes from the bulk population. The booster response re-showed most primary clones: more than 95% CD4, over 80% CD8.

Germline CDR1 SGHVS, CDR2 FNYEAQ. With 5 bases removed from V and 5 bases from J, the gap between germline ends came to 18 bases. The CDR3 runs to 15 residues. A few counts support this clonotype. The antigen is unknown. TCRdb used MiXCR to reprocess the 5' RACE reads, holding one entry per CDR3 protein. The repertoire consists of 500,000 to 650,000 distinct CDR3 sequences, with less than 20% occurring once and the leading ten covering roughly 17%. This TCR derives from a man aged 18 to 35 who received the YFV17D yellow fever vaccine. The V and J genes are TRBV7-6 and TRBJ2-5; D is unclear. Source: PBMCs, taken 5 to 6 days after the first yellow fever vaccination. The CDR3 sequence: CASSPTTSGWETQYF. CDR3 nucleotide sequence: TGTGCCAGCAGCCCGACAACGTCTGGGTGGGAGACCCAGTACTTC.